This paragraph covers one T cell receptor beta chain sequence. Only in-frame clones appear in the TCRdb table, and some are missing; sequencing was by immunoSEQ multiplex PCR. The sample lists about 190,000 clones; approximately 84% were seen once. The data were taken from a study of blood T cell repertoires in COVID-19. As for the study in general: The United States, Italy and Spain provided the acute and convalescent COVID-19 samples.

The germline V gene encodes CDR1 SEHNR and CDR2 FQNEAQ (reference sequence). Trimming shortened V by 2 bases and J by 6 bases, and 8 bases separated the two germline ends. This CDR3 contains 13 residues. This clonotype was obtained from an elderly woman with acute or convalescent COVID-19. Sequencing was carried out using peripheral blood. The J gene is TRBJ1-5, the V gene TRBV7-9, with unresolved D. The CDR3: CASSLTGSQPQHF. Here the CDR3 DNA reads TGTGCCAGCAGCTTAACGGGGTCTCAGCCCCAGCATTTT.